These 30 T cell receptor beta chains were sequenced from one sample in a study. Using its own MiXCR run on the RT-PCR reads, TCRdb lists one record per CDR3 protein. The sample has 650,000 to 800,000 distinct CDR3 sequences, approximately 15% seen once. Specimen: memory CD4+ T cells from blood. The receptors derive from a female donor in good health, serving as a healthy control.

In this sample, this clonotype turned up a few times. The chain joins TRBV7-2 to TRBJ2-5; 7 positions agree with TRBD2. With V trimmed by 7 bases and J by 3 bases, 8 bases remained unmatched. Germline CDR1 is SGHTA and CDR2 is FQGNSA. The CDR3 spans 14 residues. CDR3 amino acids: CASTLAVVEETQYF. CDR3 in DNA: TGTGCCAGCACCCTAGCGGTCGTCGAAGAGACCCAGTACTTC.

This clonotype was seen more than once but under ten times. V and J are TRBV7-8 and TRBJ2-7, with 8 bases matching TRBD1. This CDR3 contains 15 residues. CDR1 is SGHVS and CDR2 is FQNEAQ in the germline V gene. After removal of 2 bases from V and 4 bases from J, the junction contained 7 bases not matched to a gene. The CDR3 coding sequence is TGTGCCAGCAGCTTATTTGGAACAGGGGGATACGAGCAGTACTTC. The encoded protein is CASSLFGTGGYEQYF.

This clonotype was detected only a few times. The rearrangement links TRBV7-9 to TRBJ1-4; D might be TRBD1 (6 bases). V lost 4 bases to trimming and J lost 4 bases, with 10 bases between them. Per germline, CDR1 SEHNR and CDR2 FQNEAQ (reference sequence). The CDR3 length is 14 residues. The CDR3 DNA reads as TGTGCCAGCAGCTCTAGGGGGAATAATGAAAAACTGTTTTTT. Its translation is CASSSRGNNEKLFF.

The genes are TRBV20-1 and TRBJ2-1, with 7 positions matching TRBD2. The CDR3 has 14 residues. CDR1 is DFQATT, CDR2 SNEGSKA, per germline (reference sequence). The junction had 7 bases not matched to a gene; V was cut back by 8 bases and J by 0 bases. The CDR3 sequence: CSLSRGNSYNEQFF. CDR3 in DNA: TGCAGTCTCTCGCGGGGGAACTCCTACAATGAGCAGTTCTTC.

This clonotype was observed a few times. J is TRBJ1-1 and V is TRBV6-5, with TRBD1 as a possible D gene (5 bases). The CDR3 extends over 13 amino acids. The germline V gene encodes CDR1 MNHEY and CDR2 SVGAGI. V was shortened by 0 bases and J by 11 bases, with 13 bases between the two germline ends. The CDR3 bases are TGTGCCAGCAGTTACTCCGGGGTCGAGGGGGCTTTCTTT. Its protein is CASSYSGVEGAFF.

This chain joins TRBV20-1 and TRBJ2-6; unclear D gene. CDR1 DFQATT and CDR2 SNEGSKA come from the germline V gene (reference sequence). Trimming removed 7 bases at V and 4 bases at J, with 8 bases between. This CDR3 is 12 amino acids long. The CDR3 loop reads CSGVAGANVLTF. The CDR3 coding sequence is TGCAGTGGTGTTGCCGGGGCCAACGTCCTGACTTTC.

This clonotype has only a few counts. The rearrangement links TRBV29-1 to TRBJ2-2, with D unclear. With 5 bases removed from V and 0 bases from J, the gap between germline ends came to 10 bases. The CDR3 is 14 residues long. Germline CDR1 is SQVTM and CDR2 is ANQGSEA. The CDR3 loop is CSVLSNANTGELFF. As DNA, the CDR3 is TGCAGCGTTCTATCGAACGCGAACACCGGGGAGCTGTTTTTT.

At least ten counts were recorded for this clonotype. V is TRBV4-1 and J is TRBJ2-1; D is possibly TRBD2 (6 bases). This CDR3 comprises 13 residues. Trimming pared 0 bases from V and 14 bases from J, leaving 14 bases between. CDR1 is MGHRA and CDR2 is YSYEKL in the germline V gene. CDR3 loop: CASSQDRETDEFF. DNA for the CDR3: TGCGCCAGCAGCCAAGATCGGGAGACGGATGAGTTCTTC.

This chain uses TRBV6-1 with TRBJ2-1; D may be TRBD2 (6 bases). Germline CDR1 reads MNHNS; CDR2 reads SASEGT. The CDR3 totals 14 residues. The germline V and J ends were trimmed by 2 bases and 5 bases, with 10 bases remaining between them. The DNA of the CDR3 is TGTGCCAGCAGTGAAATAACTAGCCACAATGAGCAGTTCTTC. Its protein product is CASSEITSHNEQFF.

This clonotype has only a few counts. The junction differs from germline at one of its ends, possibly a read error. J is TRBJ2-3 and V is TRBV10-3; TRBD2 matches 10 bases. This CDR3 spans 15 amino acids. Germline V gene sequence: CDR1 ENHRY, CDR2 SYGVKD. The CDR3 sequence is CAISESGGATGTQYF. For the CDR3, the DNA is TGTGCCATCAGTGAAAGCGGGGGGGCGACAGGTACGCAGTATTTT.

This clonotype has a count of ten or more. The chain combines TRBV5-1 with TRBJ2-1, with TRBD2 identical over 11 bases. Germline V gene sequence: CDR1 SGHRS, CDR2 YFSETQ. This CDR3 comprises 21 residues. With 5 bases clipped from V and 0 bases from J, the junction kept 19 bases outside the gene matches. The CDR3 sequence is CASRSLGGAVAGGSSYNEQFF. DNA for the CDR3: TGCGCCAGCAGATCCCTCGGGGGCGCGGTAGCGGGGGGGAGCTCCTACAATGAGCAGTTCTTC.

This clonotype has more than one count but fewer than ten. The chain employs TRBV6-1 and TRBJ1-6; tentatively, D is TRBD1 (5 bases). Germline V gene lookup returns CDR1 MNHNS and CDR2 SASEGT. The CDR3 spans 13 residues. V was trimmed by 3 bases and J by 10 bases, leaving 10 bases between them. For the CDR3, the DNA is TGTGCCAGCAGTGAGACAGCTAGGTCACCCCTCCACTTT. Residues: CASSETARSPLHF.

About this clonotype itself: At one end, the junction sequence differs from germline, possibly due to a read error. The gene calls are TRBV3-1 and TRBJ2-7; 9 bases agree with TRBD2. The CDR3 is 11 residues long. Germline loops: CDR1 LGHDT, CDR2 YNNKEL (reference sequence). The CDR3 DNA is TGTGCCAGCAGCCAACGGACTAGCGTGAAATTC. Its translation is CASSQRTSVKF.

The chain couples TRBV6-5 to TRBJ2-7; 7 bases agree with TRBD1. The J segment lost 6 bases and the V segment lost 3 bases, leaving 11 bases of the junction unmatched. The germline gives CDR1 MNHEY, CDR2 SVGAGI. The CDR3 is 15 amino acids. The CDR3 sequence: CASSYNRATGSEQYF. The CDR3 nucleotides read TGTGCCAGCAGTTATAACCGGGCGACAGGGTCCGAGCAGTACTTC.

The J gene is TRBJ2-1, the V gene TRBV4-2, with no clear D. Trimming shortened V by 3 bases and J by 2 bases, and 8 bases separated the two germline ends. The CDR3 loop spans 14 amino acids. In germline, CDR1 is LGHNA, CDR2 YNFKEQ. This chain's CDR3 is CASSQSQTYNEQFF. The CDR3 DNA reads TGTGCCAGCAGCCAGAGCCAAACCTACAATGAGCAGTTCTTC.

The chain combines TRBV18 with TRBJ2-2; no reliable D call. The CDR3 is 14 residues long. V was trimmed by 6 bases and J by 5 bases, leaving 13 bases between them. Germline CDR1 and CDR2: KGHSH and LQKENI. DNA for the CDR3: TGTGCCAGCTCGACCTCTACGGGTACCGGGGAGCTGTTTTTT. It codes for CASSTSTGTGELFF.

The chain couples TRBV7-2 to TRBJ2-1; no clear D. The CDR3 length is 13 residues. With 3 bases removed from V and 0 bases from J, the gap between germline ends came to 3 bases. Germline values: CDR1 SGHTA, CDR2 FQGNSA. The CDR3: CASSFLSYNEQFF. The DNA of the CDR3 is TGTGCCAGCAGCTTCCTCTCCTACAATGAGCAGTTCTTC.

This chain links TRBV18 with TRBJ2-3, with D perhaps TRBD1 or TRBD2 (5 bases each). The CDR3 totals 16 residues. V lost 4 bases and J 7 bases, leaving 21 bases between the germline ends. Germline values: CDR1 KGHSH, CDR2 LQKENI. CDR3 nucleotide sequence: TGTGCCAGCTCACGGCTCTCCGGGACCCCCGGAAATACGCAGTATTTT. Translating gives CASSRLSGTPGNTQYF.

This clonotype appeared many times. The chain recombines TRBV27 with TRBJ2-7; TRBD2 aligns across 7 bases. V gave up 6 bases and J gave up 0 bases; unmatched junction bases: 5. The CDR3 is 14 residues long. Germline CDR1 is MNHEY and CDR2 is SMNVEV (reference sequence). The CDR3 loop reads CASSLSGNSYEQYF. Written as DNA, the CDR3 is TGTGCCAGCAGCTTAAGCGGGAACTCCTACGAGCAGTACTTC.

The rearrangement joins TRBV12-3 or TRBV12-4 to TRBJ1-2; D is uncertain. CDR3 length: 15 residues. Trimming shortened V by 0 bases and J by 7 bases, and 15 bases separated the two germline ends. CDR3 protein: CASSLAGKYGGGYTF. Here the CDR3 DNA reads TGTGCCAGCAGTTTAGCGGGGAAGTACGGAGGTGGCTACACCTTC.

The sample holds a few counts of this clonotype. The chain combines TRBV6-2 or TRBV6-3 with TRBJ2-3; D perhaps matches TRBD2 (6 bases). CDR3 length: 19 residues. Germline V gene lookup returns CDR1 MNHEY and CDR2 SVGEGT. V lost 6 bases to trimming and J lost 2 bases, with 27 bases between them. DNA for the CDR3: TGTGCCAGCAGGCCGGGACTCAGCAGACCGGTTAGCCACACAGATACGCAGTATTTT. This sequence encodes CASRPGLSRPVSHTDTQYF.

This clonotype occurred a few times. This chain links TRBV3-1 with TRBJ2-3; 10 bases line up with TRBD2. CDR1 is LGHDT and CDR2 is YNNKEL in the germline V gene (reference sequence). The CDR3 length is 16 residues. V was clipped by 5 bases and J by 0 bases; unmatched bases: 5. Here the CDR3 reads CASSSKTSGSTDTQYF. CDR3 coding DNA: TGTGCCAGCAGCTCAAAGACTAGCGGGAGCACAGATACGCAGTATTTT.

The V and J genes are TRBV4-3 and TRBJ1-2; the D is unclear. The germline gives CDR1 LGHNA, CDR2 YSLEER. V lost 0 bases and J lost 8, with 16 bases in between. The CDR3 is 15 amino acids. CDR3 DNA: TGCGCCAGCAGCCAAGAGCACCTCCTGGACCTAGGCTACACCTTC. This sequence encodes CASSQEHLLDLGYTF.

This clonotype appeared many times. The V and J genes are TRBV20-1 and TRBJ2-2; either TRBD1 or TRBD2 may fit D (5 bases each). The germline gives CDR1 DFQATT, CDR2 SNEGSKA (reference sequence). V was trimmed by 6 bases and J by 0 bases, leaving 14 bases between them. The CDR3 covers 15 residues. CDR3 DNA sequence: TGCAGTGCAGCGGTGGGGCAGGCGAACACCGGGGAGCTGTTTTTT. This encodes CSAAVGQANTGELFF.

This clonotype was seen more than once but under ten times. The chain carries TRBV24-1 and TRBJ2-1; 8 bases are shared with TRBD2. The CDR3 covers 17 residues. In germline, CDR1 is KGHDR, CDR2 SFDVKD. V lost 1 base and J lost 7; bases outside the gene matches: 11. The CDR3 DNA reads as TGTGCCACCAGTGATTTCACCCGGGCGGGAGGACCAAATGAGCAGTTCTTC. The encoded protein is CATSDFTRAGGPNEQFF.

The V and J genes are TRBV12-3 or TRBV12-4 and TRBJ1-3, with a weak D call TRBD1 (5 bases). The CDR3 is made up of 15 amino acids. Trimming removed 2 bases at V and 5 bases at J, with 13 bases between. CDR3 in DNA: TGTGCCAGCAGTTTAAGGGACGGACCCCGAAACACCATATATTTT. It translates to CASSLRDGPRNTIYF.

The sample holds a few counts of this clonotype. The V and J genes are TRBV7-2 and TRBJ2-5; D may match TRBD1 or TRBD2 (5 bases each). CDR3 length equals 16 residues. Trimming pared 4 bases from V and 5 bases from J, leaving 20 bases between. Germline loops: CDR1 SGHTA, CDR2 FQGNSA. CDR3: CASSSTGTADGETQYF. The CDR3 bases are TGTGCCAGCAGCTCAACCGGGACCGCGGACGGGGAGACCCAGTACTTC.

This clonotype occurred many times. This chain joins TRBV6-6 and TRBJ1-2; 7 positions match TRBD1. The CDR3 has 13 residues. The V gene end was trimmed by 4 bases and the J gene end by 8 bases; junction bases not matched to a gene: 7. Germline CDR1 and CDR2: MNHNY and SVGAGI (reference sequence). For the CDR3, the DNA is TGTGCCAGCAGTTCACAGGGGTTCGGCGGCTACACCTTC. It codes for CASSSQGFGGYTF.

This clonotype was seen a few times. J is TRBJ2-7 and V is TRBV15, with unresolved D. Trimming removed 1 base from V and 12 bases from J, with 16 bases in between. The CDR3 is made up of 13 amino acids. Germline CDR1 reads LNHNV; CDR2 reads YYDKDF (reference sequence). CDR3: CATSRGFNPGLYF. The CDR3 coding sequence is TGTGCCACCAGCAGAGGGTTTAATCCAGGTCTGTACTTC. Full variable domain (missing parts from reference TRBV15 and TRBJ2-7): DAMVIQNPRYQVTQFGKPVTLSCSQTLNHNVMYWYQQKSSQAPKLLFHYYDKDFNNEADTPDNFQSRRPNTSFCFLDIRSPGLGDTAMYLCATSRGFNPGLYFGPGTRLTVT.

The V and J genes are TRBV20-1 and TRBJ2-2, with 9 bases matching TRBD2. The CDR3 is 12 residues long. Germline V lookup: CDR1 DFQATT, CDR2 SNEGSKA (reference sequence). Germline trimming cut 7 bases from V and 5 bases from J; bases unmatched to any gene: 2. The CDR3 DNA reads TGCAGTGGGCGGGAGGGGACCGGGGAGCTGTTTTTT. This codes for CSGREGTGELFF.